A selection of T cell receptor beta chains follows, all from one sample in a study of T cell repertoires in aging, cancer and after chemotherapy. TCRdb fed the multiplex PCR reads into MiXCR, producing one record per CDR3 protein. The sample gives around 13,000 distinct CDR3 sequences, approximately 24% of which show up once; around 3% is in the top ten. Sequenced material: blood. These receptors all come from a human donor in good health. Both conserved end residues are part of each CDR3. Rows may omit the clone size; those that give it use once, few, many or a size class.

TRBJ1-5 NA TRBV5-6 CASSVKTGPNQPQHF
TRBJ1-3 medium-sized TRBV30 CARDSRYGNTIYF
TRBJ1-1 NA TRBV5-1 CASSPSGVGGTEAFF
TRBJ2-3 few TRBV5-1 CASSPLGTDTQYF
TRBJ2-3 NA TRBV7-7 CASSSGTSRSTDTQYF
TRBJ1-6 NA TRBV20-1 CSARTGGHSYNSPLHF
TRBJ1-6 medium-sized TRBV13 CASSFGGPNSPLHF
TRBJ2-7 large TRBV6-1 CASSLGAGGSSYEQYF
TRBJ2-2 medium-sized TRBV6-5 CASSSQYWAASGELFF
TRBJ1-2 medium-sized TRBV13 CASSSSTGRGYTF
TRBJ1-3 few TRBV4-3 CASSQDRARVTENTIYF
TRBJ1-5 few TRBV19 CASSGSGGGGSQPQHF
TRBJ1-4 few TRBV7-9 CASSSGTGREKLFF
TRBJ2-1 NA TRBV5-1 CASSSSGGSYNEQFF
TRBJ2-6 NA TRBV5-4 CASSFGSSGANVLTF
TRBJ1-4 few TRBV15 CATSRGKTTNEKLFF
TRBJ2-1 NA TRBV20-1 CSARLAGGINEQFF
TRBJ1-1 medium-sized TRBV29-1 CSVRPRTNTEAFF
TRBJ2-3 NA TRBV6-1 CASSESAGGSTDTQYF
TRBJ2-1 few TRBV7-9 CASVGLRGLNEQFF
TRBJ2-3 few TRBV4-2 CASRAGGSADTQYF
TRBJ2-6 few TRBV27 CASSGLRANVLTF
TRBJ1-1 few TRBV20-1 CSARDPPEAFF
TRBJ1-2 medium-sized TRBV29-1 CSGRGDYGYTF
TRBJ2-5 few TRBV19 CASSIGHTPEGETQYF
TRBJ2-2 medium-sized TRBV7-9 CASSLEIGTGELFF
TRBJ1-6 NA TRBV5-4 CASSYRTGGSPLHF
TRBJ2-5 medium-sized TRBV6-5 CASSYSSQGAMETQYF
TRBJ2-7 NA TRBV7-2 CASSLGTGSPEQYF
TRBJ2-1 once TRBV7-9 CASSPGLAGEHNEQFF
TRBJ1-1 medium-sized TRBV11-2 CASSPGTGGVTEAFF
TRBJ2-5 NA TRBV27 CASSVGLAGRETQYF
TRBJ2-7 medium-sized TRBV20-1 CSAPDRYTYEQYF
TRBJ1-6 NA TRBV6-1 CASSEGQVYNSPLHF
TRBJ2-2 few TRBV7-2 CASSLNRFGGAGAGELFF
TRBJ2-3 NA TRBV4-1 CASSQDASYTDTQYF
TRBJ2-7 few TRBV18 CASSPPGLRGEQYF
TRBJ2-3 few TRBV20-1 CSARVSRGGRRTDTQYF
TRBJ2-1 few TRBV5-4 CASIPEGRLGNEQFF
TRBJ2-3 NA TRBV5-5 CASSLRGQGTDTQYF
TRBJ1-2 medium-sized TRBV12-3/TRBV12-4 CASSWGQDEYGYTF
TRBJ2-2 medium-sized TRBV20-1 CSARGRNTGELFF
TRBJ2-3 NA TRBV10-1 CASTRDSTDTQYF
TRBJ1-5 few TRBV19 CASSISGNEPQHF
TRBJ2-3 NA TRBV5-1 CASSLVGLFDTDTQYF
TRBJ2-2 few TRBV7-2 CASSLSSELFF
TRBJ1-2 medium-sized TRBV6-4 CASSEGAGYGYTF
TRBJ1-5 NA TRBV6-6 CAISADFSNQPQHF
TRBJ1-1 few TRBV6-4 CASSDSSHRENTEAFF
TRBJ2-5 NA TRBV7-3 CASSLSGARVGETQYF